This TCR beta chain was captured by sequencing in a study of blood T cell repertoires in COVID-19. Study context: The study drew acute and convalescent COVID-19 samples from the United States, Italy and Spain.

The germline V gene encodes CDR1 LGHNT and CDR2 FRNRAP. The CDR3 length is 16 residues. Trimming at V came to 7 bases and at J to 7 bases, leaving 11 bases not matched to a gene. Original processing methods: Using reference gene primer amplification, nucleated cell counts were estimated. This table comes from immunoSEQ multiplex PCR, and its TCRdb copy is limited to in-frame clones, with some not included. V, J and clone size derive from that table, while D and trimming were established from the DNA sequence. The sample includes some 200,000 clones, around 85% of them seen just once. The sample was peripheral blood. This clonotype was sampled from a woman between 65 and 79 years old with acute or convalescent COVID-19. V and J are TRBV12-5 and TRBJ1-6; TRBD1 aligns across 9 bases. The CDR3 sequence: CASVLSGTGTNSPLHF. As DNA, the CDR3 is TGTGCTAGTGTCCTATCGGGGACAGGGACCAATTCACCCCTCCACTTT. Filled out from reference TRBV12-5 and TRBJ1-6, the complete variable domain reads DARVTQTPRHKVTEMGQEVTMRCQPILGHNTVFWYRQTMMQGLELLAYFRNRAPLDDSGMPKDRFSAEMPDATLATLKIQPSEPRDSAVYFCASVLSGTGTNSPLHFGNGTRLTVT.